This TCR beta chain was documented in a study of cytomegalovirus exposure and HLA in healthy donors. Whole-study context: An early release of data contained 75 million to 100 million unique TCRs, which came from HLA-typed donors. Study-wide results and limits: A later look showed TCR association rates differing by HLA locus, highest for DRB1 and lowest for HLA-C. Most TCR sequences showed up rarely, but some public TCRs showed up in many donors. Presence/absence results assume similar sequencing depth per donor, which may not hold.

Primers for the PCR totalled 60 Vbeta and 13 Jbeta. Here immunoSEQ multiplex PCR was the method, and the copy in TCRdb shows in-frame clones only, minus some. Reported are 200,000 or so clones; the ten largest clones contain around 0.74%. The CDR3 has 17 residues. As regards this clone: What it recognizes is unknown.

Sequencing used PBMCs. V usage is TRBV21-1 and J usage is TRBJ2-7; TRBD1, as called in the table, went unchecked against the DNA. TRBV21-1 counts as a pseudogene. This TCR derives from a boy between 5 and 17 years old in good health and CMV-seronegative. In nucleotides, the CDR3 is TGTGCCAGCTTTAAACGACAGGGCCCCTCTATCTCCTACGAGCAGTACTTC. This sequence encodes CASFKRQGPSISYEQYF.